The rows below give T cell receptor beta chains drawn from one sample of a study of blood T cell repertoires in COVID-19. Some clones are missing from TCRdb's copy, which holds only in-frame ones; the method was immunoSEQ multiplex PCR. The sample lists fewer than 400,000 clones, 85% occurring once. The sample was PBMCs or T cells enriched from blood (not recorded which). Receptors were obtained from a woman in her 30s who had been exposed to COVID-19. Each CDR3 is given with its conserved first and last residue. Fields, in order: V gene, D gene, J gene, clone size, CDR3 protein, CDR3 DNA. D genes are given only for firm matches. Clone size is given for some rows only: seen once, a few or many times, or a class if the clone is expanded.

v_gene: TRBV15
d_gene: TRBD1
j_gene: TRBJ1-5
abundance: .
CDR3aa: CATSIPDRGIGGNQPQHF
CDR3nt: TGTGCCACCAGCATACCGGACAGGGGGATCGGGGGCAATCAGCCCCAGCATTTT

v_gene: TRBV13
d_gene: TRBD2
j_gene: TRBJ2-3
abundance: .
CDR3aa: CASSPPRGGGADTQYF
CDR3nt: TGTGCCAGCAGCCCCCCCCGGGGCGGGGGGGCAGATACGCAGTATTTT

v_gene: TRBV9
d_gene: TRBD2
j_gene: TRBJ2-7
abundance: .
CDR3aa: CASSEAPGLAYEQYF
CDR3nt: TGTGCCAGCAGCGAGGCGCCGGGACTAGCCTACGAGCAGTACTTC

v_gene: TRBV7-9
d_gene: TRBD1
j_gene: TRBJ2-5
abundance: .
CDR3aa: CASSLGLTGSEETQYF
CDR3nt: TGTGCCAGCAGCTTAGGCTTGACAGGGTCGGAAGAGACCCAGTACTTC

v_gene: TRBV7-2
d_gene: TRBD2
j_gene: TRBJ2-1
abundance: .
CDR3aa: CASSFIVSGGGYNEQFF
CDR3nt: TGTGCCAGCAGCTTTATAGTTTCCGGGGGGGGATACAATGAGCAGTTCTTC

v_gene: TRBV6-5
d_gene: .
j_gene: TRBJ2-7
abundance: .
CDR3aa: CASPNQGVYEQYF
CDR3nt: TGTGCCAGCCCGAACCAAGGAGTCTACGAGCAGTACTTC

v_gene: TRBV2
d_gene: TRBD2
j_gene: TRBJ2-1
abundance: .
CDR3aa: CASSGLAENNEQFF
CDR3nt: TGTGCCAGCAGTGGGCTAGCGGAGAACAATGAGCAGTTCTTC

v_gene: TRBV19
d_gene: TRBD1
j_gene: TRBJ1-2
abundance: once
CDR3aa: CATSGQDYFSTNYGYTF
CDR3nt: TGTGCCACTTCGGGACAGGATTATTTTTCTACTAACTATGGCTACACCTTC

v_gene: TRBV12-3/TRBV12-4
d_gene: .
j_gene: TRBJ1-2
abundance: .
CDR3aa: CASSLWRGENYTF
CDR3nt: TGTGCCAGCAGTTTATGGCGGGGAGAGAACTACACCTTC

v_gene: TRBV2
d_gene: TRBD2
j_gene: TRBJ2-5
abundance: .
CDR3aa: CASSVRLAGMKTQYF
CDR3nt: TGTGCCAGCAGTGTTAGGCTAGCGGGGATGAAGACCCAGTACTTC

v_gene: TRBV27
d_gene: TRBD2
j_gene: TRBJ2-5
abundance: .
CDR3aa: CASSEPGLAQETQYF
CDR3nt: TGTGCCAGCAGTGAACCGGGACTAGCCCAAGAGACCCAGTACTTC

v_gene: TRBV19
d_gene: .
j_gene: TRBJ2-3
abundance: .
CDR3aa: CASSDGPSTDTQYF
CDR3nt: TGTGCCAGTAGTGATGGGCCCAGCACAGATACGCAGTATTTT

v_gene: TRBV4-1
d_gene: .
j_gene: TRBJ1-2
abundance: .
CDR3aa: CASSPEREAYGYTF
CDR3nt: TGCGCCAGCAGCCCAGAACGGGAGGCCTATGGCTACACCTTC

v_gene: TRBV5-4
d_gene: .
j_gene: TRBJ2-2
abundance: .
CDR3aa: CASSGTLNTGELFF
CDR3nt: TGTGCCAGCAGCGGGACACTGAACACCGGGGAGCTGTTTTTT

v_gene: TRBV28
d_gene: TRBD2
j_gene: TRBJ2-5
abundance: .
CDR3aa: CASRIAGGPDETQYF
CDR3nt: TGTGCCAGCAGGATAGCGGGAGGGCCAGATGAGACCCAGTACTTC

v_gene: TRBV4-1
d_gene: .
j_gene: TRBJ2-1
abundance: .
CDR3aa: CASSQSGNSYNEQFF
CDR3nt: TGCGCCAGCAGCCAATCGGGGAATTCCTACAATGAGCAGTTCTTC

v_gene: TRBV12-3/TRBV12-4
d_gene: .
j_gene: TRBJ2-1
abundance: .
CDR3aa: CASRRSFEEFF
CDR3nt: TGTGCCAGCAGACGGTCTTTCGAGGAGTTCTTC

v_gene: TRBV3-1/TRBV3-2
d_gene: .
j_gene: TRBJ1-2
abundance: .
CDR3aa: CASSQEIAGGQLLYNYGYTF
CDR3nt: TGTGCCAGCAGCCAAGAGATCGCTGGAGGACAGCTTCTATATAACTATGGCTACACCTTC

v_gene: TRBV4-2
d_gene: TRBD2
j_gene: TRBJ2-5
abundance: once
CDR3aa: CASSQDGTTQETQYF
CDR3nt: TGTGCCAGCAGCCAAGATGGGACTACCCAAGAGACCCAGTACTTC

v_gene: TRBV6-2/TRBV6-3
d_gene: .
j_gene: TRBJ1-5
abundance: .
CDR3aa: CASSYERAQPQHF
CDR3nt: TGTGCCAGCAGTTACGAGAGGGCTCAGCCCCAGCATTTT

v_gene: TRBV9
d_gene: .
j_gene: TRBJ2-7
abundance: .
CDR3aa: CASSPPGSYEQYF
CDR3nt: TGTGCCAGCAGCCCACCGGGGTCCTACGAGCAGTACTTC

v_gene: TRBV19
d_gene: .
j_gene: TRBJ1-5
abundance: .
CDR3aa: CASTGQHSNQPQHF
CDR3nt: TGTGCCAGTACCGGACAGCATAGCAATCAGCCCCAGCATTTT

v_gene: TRBV7-3
d_gene: .
j_gene: TRBJ2-7
abundance: .
CDR3aa: CASSLSGGLASYEQYF
CDR3nt: TGTGCCAGCAGCTTAAGTGGTGGCCTTGCCTCCTACGAGCAGTACTTC

v_gene: TRBV3-1/TRBV3-2
d_gene: TRBD1
j_gene: TRBJ2-7
abundance: .
CDR3aa: CASSQVGTDSYEQYF
CDR3nt: TGTGCCAGCAGCCAAGTGGGGACAGACTCCTACGAGCAGTACTTC

v_gene: TRBV9
d_gene: .
j_gene: TRBJ2-1
abundance: .
CDR3aa: CASSVGENHNNEQFF
CDR3nt: TGTGCCAGCAGCGTAGGGGAGAACCACAACAATGAGCAGTTCTTC

v_gene: TRBV4-1
d_gene: .
j_gene: TRBJ1-1
abundance: .
CDR3aa: CASSQESKQGRAAFF
CDR3nt: TGCGCCAGCAGCCAAGAGTCCAAACAGGGCCGGGCTGCTTTCTTT

v_gene: TRBV5-6
d_gene: TRBD2
j_gene: TRBJ2-3
abundance: .
CDR3aa: CASSSVAGGVINTDTQYF
CDR3nt: TGTGCCAGCAGCTCCGTAGCGGGGGGCGTTATCAACACAGATACGCAGTATTTT

v_gene: TRBV4-1
d_gene: TRBD1
j_gene: TRBJ1-5
abundance: .
CDR3aa: CASSPTGDSNQPQHF
CDR3nt: TGCGCCAGCAGCCCGACAGGGGATAGCAATCAGCCCCAGCATTTT

v_gene: TRBV25-1
d_gene: TRBD1
j_gene: TRBJ1-1
abundance: .
CDR3aa: CASTSGQVNTEAFF
CDR3nt: TGTGCCAGCACTTCGGGACAGGTGAACACTGAAGCTTTCTTT

v_gene: TRBV23-1
d_gene: TRBD1
j_gene: TRBJ1-1
abundance: .
CDR3aa: CASSQSGQGAHTEAFF
CDR3nt: TGCGCCAGCAGTCAATCAGGACAGGGGGCGCACACTGAAGCTTTCTTT

v_gene: TRBV4-1
d_gene: TRBD1
j_gene: TRBJ1-2
abundance: once
CDR3aa: CASSQDQNRGSGGYTF
CDR3nt: TGCGCCAGCAGCCAAGATCAGAACAGGGGGTCTGGTGGCTACACCTTC

v_gene: TRBV30
d_gene: .
j_gene: TRBJ2-7
abundance: many
CDR3aa: CAWSRGGLGQYF
CDR3nt: TGTGCCTGGAGTAGGGGGGGATTGGGGCAGTACTTC

v_gene: TRBV6-5
d_gene: .
j_gene: TRBJ1-1
abundance: few
CDR3aa: CASSYDSDTEAFF
CDR3nt: TGTGCCAGCAGTTATGACAGTGATACTGAAGCTTTCTTT

v_gene: TRBV19
d_gene: .
j_gene: TRBJ2-2
abundance: .
CDR3aa: CASSIHETNTGELFF
CDR3nt: TGTGCCAGTAGTATTCACGAGACGAACACCGGGGAGCTGTTTTTT

v_gene: TRBV18
d_gene: .
j_gene: TRBJ1-1
abundance: .
CDR3aa: CASSPTRGNTEAFF
CDR3nt: TGTGCCAGCTCACCAACCAGAGGGAACACTGAAGCTTTCTTT

v_gene: TRBV4-2
d_gene: TRBD2
j_gene: TRBJ2-7
abundance: .
CDR3aa: CASSQESGGAYEQYF
CDR3nt: TGTGCCAGCAGCCAAGAAAGCGGGGGGGCCTACGAGCAGTACTTC

v_gene: TRBV6-2/TRBV6-3
d_gene: TRBD2
j_gene: TRBJ2-6
abundance: .
CDR3aa: CASSYFWTSGRAGANVLTF
CDR3nt: TGTGCCAGCAGTTACTTTTGGACTAGCGGGAGGGCTGGGGCCAACGTCCTGACTTTC

v_gene: TRBV18
d_gene: TRBD1
j_gene: TRBJ1-5
abundance: once
CDR3aa: CASSPRDRGSWQPQHF
CDR3nt: TGTGCCAGCTCACCACGGGACAGGGGATCGTGGCAGCCCCAGCATTTT

v_gene: TRBV30
d_gene: TRBD2
j_gene: TRBJ2-7
abundance: .
CDR3aa: CAWSQGLYEQYF
CDR3nt: TGTGCCTGGAGCCAGGGACTATACGAGCAGTACTTC

v_gene: TRBV6-6
d_gene: TRBD1
j_gene: TRBJ2-1
abundance: .
CDR3aa: CASSRPGQWAYNEQFF
CDR3nt: TGTGCCAGCAGTCGACCGGGACAGTGGGCCTACAATGAGCAGTTCTTC

v_gene: TRBV3-1/TRBV3-2
d_gene: .
j_gene: TRBJ1-5
abundance: .
CDR3aa: CASSQELREPQHF
CDR3nt: TGTGCCAGCAGCCAAGAATTGCGGGAGCCCCAGCATTTT

v_gene: TRBV14
d_gene: TRBD1
j_gene: TRBJ2-2
abundance: .
CDR3aa: CASSQSNRGLYTGELFF
CDR3nt: TGTGCCAGCAGCCAATCCAACAGGGGTTTGTACACCGGGGAGCTGTTTTTT

v_gene: TRBV4-3
d_gene: .
j_gene: TRBJ1-1
abundance: once
CDR3aa: CASSQDFKGTEAFF
CDR3nt: TGCGCCAGCAGCCAGGATTTTAAGGGGACTGAAGCTTTCTTT

v_gene: TRBV5-1
d_gene: TRBD1
j_gene: TRBJ2-2
abundance: .
CDR3aa: CASSFRDSVTGELFF
CDR3nt: TGCGCCAGCAGCTTCCGGGACAGTGTAACCGGGGAGCTGTTTTTT

v_gene: TRBV6-5
d_gene: .
j_gene: TRBJ2-3
abundance: .
CDR3aa: CASTMASRTDTQYF
CDR3nt: TGTGCCAGCACCATGGCTAGCAGGACAGATACGCAGTATTTT

v_gene: TRBV6-6
d_gene: .
j_gene: TRBJ1-5
abundance: few
CDR3aa: CASSLRGGRDSNQPQHF
CDR3nt: TGTGCCAGCAGTCTTAGGGGGGGGCGAGATAGCAATCAGCCCCAGCATTTT

v_gene: TRBV5-6
d_gene: TRBD1
j_gene: TRBJ1-2
abundance: once
CDR3aa: CASSPGQYGYTF
CDR3nt: TGTGCCAGCAGCCCGGGACAGTATGGCTACACCTTC

v_gene: TRBV30
d_gene: TRBD1
j_gene: TRBJ1-2
abundance: .
CDR3aa: CAWVATGTGYGYTF
CDR3nt: TGTGCCTGGGTGGCCACCGGGACAGGGTATGGCTACACCTTC

v_gene: TRBV7-9
d_gene: .
j_gene: TRBJ2-6
abundance: .
CDR3aa: CASYWSSGANVLTF
CDR3nt: TGTGCCAGCTATTGGAGCTCTGGGGCCAACGTCCTGACTTTC

v_gene: TRBV24-1
d_gene: .
j_gene: TRBJ1-4
abundance: .
CDR3aa: CATSEGAYNEKLFF
CDR3nt: TGTGCCACCAGTGAGGGGGCCTATAATGAAAAACTGTTTTTT

v_gene: TRBV6-5
d_gene: .
j_gene: TRBJ1-1
abundance: .
CDR3aa: CATQGNPYPEAFF
CDR3nt: TGTGCCACGCAGGGCAATCCGTACCCTGAAGCTTTCTTT

v_gene: TRBV27
d_gene: .
j_gene: TRBJ2-3
abundance: few
CDR3aa: CASSLQTGTDTQYF
CDR3nt: TGTGCCAGCAGTTTACAAACGGGCACAGATACGCAGTATTTT

v_gene: TRBV28
d_gene: TRBD1
j_gene: TRBJ1-1
abundance: few
CDR3aa: CASSPRQGWGTEAFF
CDR3nt: TGTGCCAGCAGTCCCCGACAGGGTTGGGGAACTGAAGCTTTCTTT

v_gene: TRBV11-2
d_gene: .
j_gene: TRBJ1-4
abundance: .
CDR3aa: CASSSNSGETGEKLFF
CDR3nt: TGTGCCAGCAGCTCGAACTCGGGGGAGACGGGTGAAAAACTGTTTTTT

v_gene: TRBV19
d_gene: .
j_gene: TRBJ2-2
abundance: .
CDR3aa: CASVPGLATGELFF
CDR3nt: TGTGCCAGCGTTCCGGGACTGGCCACCGGGGAGCTGTTTTTT

v_gene: TRBV7-3
d_gene: TRBD2
j_gene: TRBJ2-1
abundance: .
CDR3aa: CASSIGTSGPYNEQFF
CDR3nt: TGTGCCAGCAGCATCGGGACTAGCGGGCCTTACAATGAGCAGTTCTTC

v_gene: TRBV9
d_gene: .
j_gene: TRBJ1-3
abundance: .
CDR3aa: CASSVSYRGGPGNTIYF
CDR3nt: TGTGCCAGCAGCGTAAGCTATCGGGGAGGACCTGGAAACACCATATATTTT